Shown below are 3 T cell receptor beta chains from a single sample sequenced in a study of T cells in Graves' hyperthyroidism and ophthalmopathy. Amplification of TCR beta CDR3 regions used RNA as the template. TCR CDR3 underwent first-round RT-PCR with the HTBI primer set. TCRdb re-called the multiplex PCR reads through MiXCR, storing one row per CDR3 protein. This sample carries over 350,000 distinct CDR3 sequences, around 15% of them seen once, and the ten largest clones take approximately 27%. What was sequenced was blood. All receptors come from a man over 45 with Graves' ophthalmopathy.

This clonotype was counted ten times or more. The rearrangement joins TRBV11-2 to TRBJ2-7, with D unclear. CDR1 and CDR2 from the germline V gene are SGHAT and FQNNGV. CDR3 length: 13 residues. Trimming took 4 bases from V and 7 from J, leaving 14 bases between them. As DNA, the CDR3 is TGTGCCAGCAGCTCCACCCGGATCCGAGAGCAGTACTTC. Its translation is CASSSTRIREQYF. Full variable domain (rest looked up from reference TRBV11-2 and TRBJ2-7): EAGVAQSPRYKIIEKRQSVAFWCNPISGHATLYWYQQILGQGPKLLIQFQNNGVVDDSQLPKDRFSAERLKGVDSTLKIQPAKLEDSAVYLCASSSTRIREQYFGPGTRLTVT.

This clonotype was detected ten times or more. The genes are TRBV29-1 and TRBJ2-5; 9 nucleotides match TRBD2. Germline trimming cut 1 base from V and 5 bases from J; bases unmatched to any gene: 8. The CDR3 consists of 15 residues. Germline-derived CDR1 and CDR2 are SQVTM and ANQGSEA. As DNA, the CDR3 is TGCAGCGTTGAAGGCTCTAGCGGGATCCGCGAGACCCAGTACTTC. It is translated as CSVEGSSGIRETQYF. Complete variable domain (other parts from reference TRBV29-1 and TRBJ2-5): SAVISQKPSRDICQRGTSLTIQCQVDSQVTMMFWYRQQPGQSLTLIATANQGSEATYESGFVIDKFPISRPNLTFSTLTVSNMSPEDSSIYLCSVEGSSGIRETQYFGPGTRLLVL.

Only a few counts were recorded for this clonotype. V usage is TRBV28 and J usage is TRBJ2-1; TRBD1 is a possible D gene (6 bases). Germline V CDR1 and CDR2: MDHEN, SYDVKM. The CDR3 is made up of 13 amino acids. Trimming pared 2 bases from V and 15 bases from J, leaving 17 bases between. As DNA, the CDR3 is TGTGCCAGCAGTTTAAGTACAGGGTTGGGTCCGTTCTTC. As protein: CASSLSTGLGPFF.